This T cell receptor beta chain stems from a study of T cell repertoires in cytomegalovirus infection (dated by TCRdb to the late 2010s). For the study in its entirety: The peptide stimulations were aimed at well-studied HLA-B-restricted epitopes as well as recently identified HLA-C-restricted CMV epitopes, whose presentation resists viral immunomodulation. Donor HLA type was relevant to the analysis, because carriage of CMV infection together with the matching HLA type was indicated by public TCR beta signatures.

On this clonotype itself: The antigen it recognizes is unknown. No clone much larger than this one lies a single base away; base qualities are absent.

Including cysteine and phenylalanine, the CDR3 has 15 amino acids. CDR3 DNA only is kept here, 45 bases in frame from base 1. Per the germline V gene (reference sequence), MNHNY is the CDR1 and SVGAGI is the CDR2. Relative to germline, V is 4 bases shorter and J is 1 base shorter, with 13 bases between their ends. The treatment or condition tag for this specimen amounts to: in vitro stimulation with specific CMV peptide epitopes to enrich CMV-specific T cells. The research as a whole found: In the ex vivo response, HLA-C-restricted CMV-specific TCR beta clonotypes were dominant, and in two of eight donors the single most frequent clonotype came from this HLA-C-restricted group. Cumulative frequency of public TCR beta family members discriminated carriers of CMV infection plus the relevant HLA type in this cohort and an independent 352-donor cohort.

Sequencing relied on an Illumina HiSeq 1500. The raw public reads went through TCRdb reprocessing: fastp at Q25, MiXCR clone calling, in-frame beta chains kept. Each CDR3 protein appears once, grouped with its most common genes and DNA. Present in this sample are 900,000 to 950,000 distinct CDR3 sequences, 30% to 40% of which were seen just once. About an eighth of the sample goes to the ten largest clones. The rearranged chain carries TRBV6-6 and TRBJ1-1, with TRBD1 perhaps the D gene, on 5 matching bases. The sequencing used cultured CD8+ T cells from PBMCs, collected from culture after CMV antigen stimulation. The TCR comes from a human donor in good health (CMV status not recorded). Some clones in this sample may be carry-over from other donors' samples. The CDR3 loop reads CASSFMTEPNTEAFF. Read as DNA, the sequence is TGTGCCAGCAGTTTCATGACAGAACCGAACACTGAAGCTTTCTTT.